This TCR beta chain is from a study of tumor and adjacent non-tumor tissue in lung cancer. Study-wide background: The cohort had roughly 11 adenocarcinoma, a couple of squamous cell and 1 small cell patients.

CDR3 size: 15 residues. Germline CDR1 and CDR2: SGHNT and YENEEA. A modified ARM-PCR protocol with three rounds of nested PCR amplified TCRbeta. One entry per CDR3 protein results from TCRdb running MiXCR on the multiplex PCR reads. The sample carries roughly 75,000 distinct CDR3 sequences, roughly 80% recorded once. About this clonotype: A read error may produce the germline difference seen at one junction end.

No cell sorting was done before RNA was extracted from the tissue. More than 3 cm separated this lung sample from the edge of the tumor. Chemotherapy-naive patients with new lung cancer underwent thoracic surgery in China, August–late 2014. This sequence joins TRBV11-3 and TRBJ2-1; tentatively, D is TRBD2 (6 bases). The receptor comes from a man between 60 and 70 years old with non-small cell lung cancer. Specimen: distant non-tumor lung tissue. CDR3 in DNA: TGTGTCGGCAGCCCCACTAGCTTGTCCTACAATAAGCAGTTCTTC. This translates into CVGSPTSLSYNKQFF.